This TCR beta chain was captured in a study of blood T cell repertoires in COVID-19. V was clipped by 7 bases and J by 6 bases, with 20 bases between them. CDR1 is SEHNR, CDR2 FQNEAQ, per germline (reference sequence). This CDR3 contains 15 residues. Libraries were prepared by immunoSEQ multiplex PCR; TCRdb keeps only in-frame clonotypes and omits some of them. The table includes approximately 100,000 clones, approximately 80% detected once. The rearrangement joins TRBV7-9 to TRBJ2-3, with D maybe TRBD1 (5 bases). Material: peripheral blood. This TCR derives from a woman older than 75 with active or convalescent COVID-19. CDR3 protein: CASTQPQGVEDTQYF. Here the CDR3 DNA reads TGTGCCAGCACCCAACCCCAGGGTGTCGAGGATACGCAGTATTTT. The complete variable domain, with remaining parts taken from reference TRBV7-9 and TRBJ2-3, reads DTGVSQNPRHKITKRGQNVTFRCDPISEHNRLYWYRQTLGQGPEFLTYFQNEAQLEKSRLLSDRFSAERPKGSFSTLEIQRTEQGDSAMYLCASTQPQGVEDTQYFGPGTRLTVL.